This T cell receptor (beta chain) was sequenced during a study of identifying expanded T cells in peripheral blood. During the collection period, no donor immune events like infections were recorded. General observations from the study: Clone count variance between roughly 2-week samples rose with total template count. Differentially abundant clones: about 1.2 between replicates, 16.4 at approximately 13 days, 19 at four.

This clone showed up just a few times. Its antigen is not identified. Sequencing was performed with immunoSEQ multiplex PCR; in TCRdb, only in-frame clones are kept and a portion is missing. This table has 100,000 or so clones, roughly 89% appearing once. Trimming at V came to 5 bases and at J to 6 bases, leaving 12 bases not matched to a gene. The CDR3 is made up of 15 amino acids. Germline CDR1 SGHTA, CDR2 FQGNSA. The sequence was obtained from a person between 18 and 75 years old in good health. Sequencing was done on a sample of blood. V and J are TRBV7-2 and TRBJ1-2; 7 bases match TRBD1. The CDR3 sequence is CASSPRTGPLHGYTF. The CDR3 nucleotides are TGTGCCAGCAGCCCGAGGACAGGACCCCTCCATGGCTACACCTTC.